A single T cell receptor (beta chain) is shown here with its context. V was clipped by 0 bases and J by 5 bases; unmatched bases: 4. Germline values: CDR1 SGHRS, CDR2 YFSETQ. The CDR3 has 16 amino acids. Original analysis: The assay estimated nucleated cells by amplifying reference gene primers. TCRdb's copy holds only in-frame clones and misses some; the assay was immunoSEQ multiplex PCR. V, J and clone size were drawn from that table, and D and trimming were deduced from the DNA. The sample comprises under 140,000 clones, 88% of which are singletons, and approximately 3.4% rests with the top ten. This specimen belongs to a study of blood T cell repertoires in COVID-19. In the study overall: Collection of acute and convalescent COVID-19 samples took place in the United States, Italy and Spain.

This receptor was obtained from a woman aged 45-65 years with acute or convalescent COVID-19. The V call is TRBV5-1, the J call TRBJ2-1; 11 bases are shared with TRBD2. Sample: peripheral blood. The CDR3 here is CASSLVPTSGDNEQFF. In DNA form, the CDR3 reads TGCGCCAGCAGCTTGGTTCCGACTAGCGGGGACAATGAGCAGTTCTTC.